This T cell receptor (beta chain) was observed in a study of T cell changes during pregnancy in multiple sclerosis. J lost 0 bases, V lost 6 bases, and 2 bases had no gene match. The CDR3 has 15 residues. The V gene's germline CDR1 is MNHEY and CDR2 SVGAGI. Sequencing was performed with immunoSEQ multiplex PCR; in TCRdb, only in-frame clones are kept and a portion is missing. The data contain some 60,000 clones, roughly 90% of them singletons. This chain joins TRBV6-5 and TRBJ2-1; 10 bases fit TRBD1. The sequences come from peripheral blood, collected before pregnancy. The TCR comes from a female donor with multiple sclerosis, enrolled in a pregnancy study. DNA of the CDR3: TGTGCCAGCAGGCGGACAGGGGGCTCCTACAATGAGCAGTTCTTC. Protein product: CASRRTGGSYNEQFF.